The source of this T cell receptor (beta chain) is a study of T-cell reconstitution after alpha-beta-depleted transplantation in children. Germline V gene data show CDR1 as SGHKS and CDR2 as YYEKEE (reference sequence). The CDR3 runs 15 residues. V was pared by 2 bases and J by 0 bases, with 4 bases of the junction left unmatched. Unique molecular identifiers featured in how the TCRbeta library was prepared. Each CDR3 protein is one row after TCRdb ran MiXCR on the PCR reads. The sample comprises hundreds of thousands of distinct CDR3 sequences, 15% to 20% of which are singletons, and 0.9% to 1.2% rests with the top ten.

Specimen: PBMCs from the stem cell graft donor, collected from the stem cell graft. The sequence derives from a human donor who donated a stem cell graft to a child with acute myeloid leukemia. This chain connects TRBV5-5 to TRBJ1-2; 7 bases fit TRBD1. The CDR3 bases are TGTGCCAGCAGCTTTCGACAGGGCCCTAACTATGGCTACACCTTC. Its translation: CASSFRQGPNYGYTF.